This TCR beta chain was captured by sequencing in a study of blood T cell repertoires in COVID-19. TCRdb keeps only in-frame clones here, not all; method: immunoSEQ multiplex PCR. The sample consists of approximately 300,000 clones, approximately 81% of them appearing once. Sequenced input: PBMCs or T cells enriched from blood (not recorded which). The clonotype originates from a woman in her twenties or thirties who had been exposed to COVID-19.

Here the CDR3 DNA reads TGTGCCAGCAGCTTGGGACAGGCGGGATGGAACACTGAAGCTTTCTTT. It codes for CASSLGQAGWNTEAFF. The chain combines TRBV7-2 with TRBJ1-1; TRBD1 aligns across 8 bases. The junction had 7 bases not matched to a gene; V was cut back by 3 bases and J by 1 base. Germline CDR1 reads SGHTA; CDR2 reads FQGNSA. This CDR3 contains 16 residues. The full variable domain, completed using reference TRBV7-2 and TRBJ1-1, is GAGVSQSPSNKVTEKGKDVELRCDPISGHTALYWYRQSLGQGLEFLIYFQGNSAPDKSGLPSDRFSAERTGGSVSTLTIQRTQQEDSAVYLCASSLGQAGWNTEAFFGQGTRLTVV.